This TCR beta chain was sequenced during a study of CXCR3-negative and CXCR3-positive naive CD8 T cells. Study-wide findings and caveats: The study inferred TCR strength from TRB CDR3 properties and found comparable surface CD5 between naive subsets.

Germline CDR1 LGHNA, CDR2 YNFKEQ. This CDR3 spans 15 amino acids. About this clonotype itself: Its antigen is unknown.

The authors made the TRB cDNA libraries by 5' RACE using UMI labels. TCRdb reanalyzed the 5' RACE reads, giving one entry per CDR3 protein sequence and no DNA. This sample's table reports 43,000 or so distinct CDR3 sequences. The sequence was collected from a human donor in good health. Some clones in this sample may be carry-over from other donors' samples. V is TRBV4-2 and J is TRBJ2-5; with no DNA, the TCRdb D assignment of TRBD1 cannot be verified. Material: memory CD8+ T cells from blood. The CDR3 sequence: CASSQGPTDQETQYF.